These 3 T cell receptor beta chains came from one sample sequenced in a study of cytomegalovirus exposure and HLA in healthy donors. In the PCR, 60 Vbeta and 13 Jbeta primers were used. Method: immunoSEQ multiplex PCR; TCRdb's copy keeps in-frame clones and lacks some. The profile shows about 140,000 clones, approximately 84% of them singletons. The specimen was PBMCs. The source is a woman aged 40 to 50 in good health and CMV-seronegative.

The chain is built from TRBV28 and TRBJ1-3; no clear D gene. The CDR3 has 14 residues. Per germline, CDR1 MDHEN and CDR2 SYDVKM. The ends were cut back, 7 bases at V and 4 bases at J, with 14 bases in the middle. In DNA, the CDR3 is TGTGCCAGCACTAGTCCGGACTCCGGAAACACCATATATTTT. Amino acids: CASTSPDSGNTIYF.

This chain links TRBV19 with TRBJ2-5; D is possibly TRBD1 (5 bases). This CDR3 contains 15 residues. CDR1 and CDR2 from the germline V gene are LNHDA and SQIVND (reference sequence). V lost 1 base and J lost 5, with 14 bases in between. CDR3 sequence reads: CASSIGGVTRETQYF. CDR3 nucleotide sequence: TGTGCCAGTAGTATAGGGGGCGTAACTCGGGAGACCCAGTACTTC.

The chain couples TRBV18 to TRBJ2-7; 7 positions agree with TRBD1. J was trimmed by 2 bases and V by 3 bases; bases with no gene match: 4. This CDR3 contains 14 residues. CDR1 and CDR2 (germline): KGHSH, LQKENI. The CDR3 here is CASSPRQGTYEQYF. Written as DNA, the CDR3 is TGTGCCAGCTCACCGAGACAGGGTACCTACGAGCAGTACTTC.